These 19 T cell receptor beta chains share one sample of origin, sequenced in a study of blood T cell repertoires in COVID-19. The data were produced by immunoSEQ multiplex PCR, yet TCRdb's version contains in-frame clones alone and is incomplete. The sample yields a few hundred thousand clones, about four fifths seen once. The sequenced sample consisted of PBMCs or T cells enriched from blood (not recorded which). The receptors were sampled from a woman aged 40 to 50 with acute COVID-19.

The gene calls are TRBV9 and TRBJ2-5, with 7 bases fitting TRBD2. Germline values: CDR1 SGDLS, CDR2 YYNGEE. V lost 2 bases to trimming and J lost 9 bases; unmatched junction nucleotides: 10. CDR3 length: 14 residues. CDR3 sequence: CASSVGSGAGAQYF. Written as DNA, the CDR3 is TGTGCCAGCAGCGTGGGTAGCGGCGCGGGGGCCCAGTACTTC.

The chain combines TRBV7-9 with TRBJ1-3; tentatively, D is TRBD1 (5 bases). The CDR3 extends over 15 amino acids. V lost 5 bases to trimming and J lost 2 bases, with 13 bases between them. Germline V CDR1 and CDR2: SEHNR, FQNEAQ (reference sequence). CDR3 amino acids: CASSPPGVAGNTIYF. Here the CDR3 DNA reads TGTGCCAGCAGCCCTCCGGGGGTTGCTGGAAACACCATATATTTT.

The chain couples TRBV7-2 to TRBJ2-1; the D is unclear. This CDR3 has 13 residues. V was clipped by 1 base and J by 9 bases, with 10 bases between them. Per the germline V gene, CDR1 is SGHTA and CDR2 is FQGNSA. In nucleotides, the CDR3 is TGTGCCAGCAGCTTAGAGATTAGCACTGAGCAGTTCTTC. Protein sequence: CASSLEISTEQFF.

The chain couples TRBV5-8 to TRBJ1-2, with D possibly TRBD1 on 6 matching bases. This CDR3 region has 14 residues. V shed 0 bases and J shed 8 bases, with 14 bases lying between them. Germline assignment: CDR1 SGHTS and CDR2 YDEGEE. The CDR3 is CASSLGQGPGGYTF. CDR3 in DNA: TGTGCCAGCAGCTTGGGGCAGGGGCCTGGGGGCTACACCTTC.

The chain links TRBV28 to TRBJ1-1; D is uncertain. This CDR3 region has 15 residues. From germline, CDR1 is MDHEN and CDR2 SYDVKM. V lost 4 bases and J lost 0, with 12 bases in between. CDR3 amino acids: CASSSLERMNTEAFF. In DNA form, the CDR3 reads TGTGCCAGCAGTTCCCTGGAGAGGATGAACACTGAAGCTTTCTTT.

For the CDR3, the DNA is TGCAGTGCTAGTTCGCGTAAAGAGACCCAGTACTTC. It specifies CSASSRKETQYF. This chain joins TRBV20-1 and TRBJ2-5; the D is unclear. The CDR3 consists of 12 residues. CDR1 DFQATT and CDR2 SNEGSKA come from the germline V gene (reference sequence). The V and J ends lost 3 bases and 3 bases respectively, with 8 bases between them.

DNA for the CDR3: TGCGCCAGCAGCCCGCCCTCGGACGAGCAGTACTTC. Translating gives CASSPPSDEQYF. The J gene is TRBJ2-7, the V gene TRBV4-1, with unresolved D. V was shortened by 4 bases and J by 5 bases, with 9 bases between the two germline ends. CDR1 and CDR2 (germline): MGHRA, YSYEKL. This CDR3 contains 12 residues.

The V and J genes are TRBV18 and TRBJ2-6, with D perhaps matching TRBD1 (6 bases). V shed 4 bases and J shed 2 bases, with 12 bases lying between them. From germline, CDR1 is KGHSH and CDR2 LQKENI. The length of the CDR3 is 16 residues. The CDR3 nucleotides read TGTGCCAGCTCACGGCAGGGGACCACTGGGGCCAACGTCCTGACTTTC. The encoded protein is CASSRQGTTGANVLTF.

The rearrangement links TRBV28 to TRBJ1-6; 9 bases agree with TRBD1. CDR1 is MDHEN and CDR2 is SYDVKM in the germline V gene. The length of the CDR3 is 14 residues. The junction had 11 bases not matched to a gene; V was cut back by 10 bases and J by 10 bases. The CDR3 region is CATFRGTGTSPLHF. The CDR3, as DNA: TGTGCCACCTTTCGGGGGACAGGGACCTCACCCCTCCACTTT.

The chain is built from TRBV5-1 and TRBJ1-2, with TRBD1 identical over 7 bases. There are 14 residues in the CDR3. The J segment lost 4 bases and the V segment lost 7 bases, leaving 10 bases of the junction unmatched. The V gene's germline CDR1 is SGHRS and CDR2 YFSETQ. The CDR3 sequence is CASSPDRTVYGYTF. The CDR3 DNA reads TGCGCCAGCTCCCCGGACAGGACCGTCTATGGCTACACCTTC.

This chain links TRBV10-1 with TRBJ2-7; 13 bases align to TRBD2. The germline gives CDR1 WNHNN, CDR2 SYGVQD (reference sequence). The CDR3 length is 17 residues. Trimming removed 4 bases from V and 5 bases from J; junction bases left unmatched: 11. The CDR3 region is CASSAAGTSGIIDEQYF. CDR3 sequence (DNA): TGCGCCAGCAGTGCGGCAGGGACTAGCGGGATCATAGACGAGCAGTACTTC.

In this sample, this clone turned up a few times. V and J are TRBV30 and TRBJ1-5, with a possible D match to TRBD1 (6 bases). The germline V and J ends were trimmed by 2 bases and 0 bases, with 11 bases remaining between them. CDR3 size: 15 residues. Germline CDR1 is GTSNPN and CDR2 is SVGIG (reference sequence). The CDR3 loop is CAWSPGHPSNQPQHF. CDR3 coding DNA: TGTGCCTGGAGTCCGGGACACCCTAGCAATCAGCCCCAGCATTTT.

This clone was recorded once. The rearrangement joins TRBV30 to TRBJ1-5; 8 bases line up with TRBD1. The germline V gene encodes CDR1 GTSNPN and CDR2 SVGIG (reference sequence). The trim removed 3 bases at V and 4 bases at J, leaving 5 bases unmatched. The CDR3 contains 14 residues. CDR3 region: CAWSLGTGNQPQHF. CDR3 sequence (DNA): TGTGCCTGGAGCCTCGGGACAGGTAATCAGCCCCAGCATTTT. Combining the CDR3 with reference TRBV30 and TRBJ1-5 gives the whole variable domain SQTIHQWPATLVQPVGSPLSLECTVEGTSNPNLYWYRQAAGRGLQLLFYSVGIGQISSEVPQNLSASRPQDRQFILSSKKLLLSDSGFYLCAWSLGTGNQPQHFGDGTRLSIL.

The chain uses TRBV4-1 and TRBJ2-3; possible D gene TRBD2, 6 bases. The germline CDR1 and CDR2 sequences are MGHRA and YSYEKL. CDR3 size: 18 residues. V lost 0 bases, J lost 1 base, and 17 bases lay in between. The CDR3: CASSQDLSRGDRTDTQYF. The CDR3 DNA follows: TGCGCCAGCAGCCAAGATCTCAGTCGCGGGGATCGCACAGATACGCAGTATTTT.

The CDR3 loop is CASSPTGSRGNTIYF. CDR3 nucleotide sequence: TGTGCCAGCAGTCCAACCGGGAGTCGTGGAAACACCATATATTTT. The chain combines TRBV6-2 or TRBV6-3 with TRBJ1-3; D unresolved. The CDR3 runs 15 residues. V lost 5 bases and J 3 bases, leaving 14 bases between the germline ends. Per the germline V gene, CDR1 is MNHEY and CDR2 is SVGEGT.

The gene calls are TRBV19 and TRBJ1-5, with a possible D match to TRBD1 (6 bases). CDR1 is LNHDA, CDR2 SQIVND, per germline (reference sequence). The CDR3 is 18 amino acids. With 3 bases removed from V and 2 bases from J, the gap between germline ends came to 20 bases. The CDR3 here is CASSIGTHLIQGNQPQHF. The DNA for the CDR3 is TGTGCCAGTAGTATTGGGACACATCTAATACAGGGCAATCAGCCCCAGCATTTT.

V and J are TRBV7-6 and TRBJ2-7, with 9 bases aligning to TRBD2. The junction had 12 bases not matched to a gene; V was cut back by 5 bases and J by 4 bases. Germline loops: CDR1 SGHVS, CDR2 FNYEAQ. This CDR3 is 16 amino acids long. The DNA for the CDR3 is TGTGCCAGCAGCCCGCAGGATAGCGGGGGCCTGTACGAGCAGTACTTC. Translation: CASSPQDSGGLYEQYF.

This chain links TRBV3-1 (or the pseudogene TRBV3-2) with TRBJ1-1; D is undetermined. This CDR3 has 16 amino acids. Germline V lookup: CDR1 LGHDT, CDR2 YNNKEL (reference sequence). The V end was cut by 4 bases, the J end by 7 bases, with 22 bases between. The CDR3 DNA is TGTGCCAGCAGCCCGTACTTGGTCGGGATTCTTAATGAAGCTTTCTTT. Translating gives CASSPYLVGILNEAFF.

The chain carries TRBV10-1 and TRBJ2-1; 7 bases match TRBD2. Trimming cost V 0 bases and J 0 bases; bases outside gene matches: 11. The CDR3 contains 19 residues. Per the germline V gene, CDR1 is WNHNN and CDR2 is SYGVQD (reference sequence). This CDR3 reads CASSESDSGLPSSYNEQFF. DNA for the CDR3: TGCGCCAGCAGTGAGTCCGATTCGGGACTACCGAGCTCCTACAATGAGCAGTTCTTC.